The rows below give T cell receptor beta chains drawn from one sample of a study of shared clonotypes between healthy human individuals. Libraries were prepared by immunoSEQ multiplex PCR; TCRdb keeps only in-frame clonotypes and omits some of them. The sample yields 600,000 or so clones, roughly 98% seen once. The sequencing input was naive CD8+ T cells sorted from blood. The receptors were sampled from a man younger than 45 in good health. Both conserved end residues are part of each CDR3. A D gene is named only where the DNA matches it firmly. A clone size is listed for some rows: how often the clone was seen (once, few, many), or a class if it is expanded.

d_call	clone_size	cdr3_length	j_call	v_call	cdr3_nt	cdr3_aa
NA	NA	13	TRBJ2-1	TRBV27	TGTGCCAGCAGTTTATTGAGGGTACGGGAGCAGTTCTTC	CASSLLRVREQFF
NA	NA	13	TRBJ1-1	TRBV6-1	TGTGCCAGCAGCCCAGACGAGAACACTGAAGCTTTCTTT	CASSPDENTEAFF
NA	NA	13	TRBJ2-5	TRBV7-9	TGTGCCAGCAGCCTTGACAGGGAGGGGACCCAGTACTTC	CASSLDREGTQYF
NA	once	15	TRBJ2-1	TRBV11-2	TGTGCCAGCAGCCGAGCGCCCAGCTCCTACAATGAGCAGTTCTTC	CASSRAPSSYNEQFF
TRBD2	NA	15	TRBJ2-7	TRBV4-1	TGCGCCAGCAGCCAAACGCGGGAGCGGTTCTACGAGCAGTACTTC	CASSQTRERFYEQYF
NA	NA	13	TRBJ2-7	TRBV4-1	TGCGCCAGCAGCCAAGCTCTAGATTACGAGCAGTACTTC	CASSQALDYEQYF
TRBD1	NA	14	TRBJ2-2	TRBV27	TGTGCCAGCAGCCCAGGGGGTTGGACCGGGGAGCTGTTTTTT	CASSPGGWTGELFF
TRBD1	NA	17	TRBJ2-3	TRBV7-9	TGTGCCAGCAGCTTCCTGGGGACAGGGGCTAACACAGATACGCAGTATTTT	CASSFLGTGANTDTQYF
NA	NA	14	TRBJ1-2	TRBV2	TGTGCCAGCAAGGTCCCTGGGGGAAGGGATGGCTACACCTTC	CASKVPGGRDGYTF
NA	NA	14	TRBJ2-2	TRBV5-8	TGTGCCAGCAGCCCTGTAGAGTACACCGGGGAGCTGTTTTTT	CASSPVEYTGELFF
NA	NA	12	TRBJ2-3	TRBV27	TGTGCCAGCAGTCCTGCGCCAGATACGCAGTATTTT	CASSPAPDTQYF
NA	NA	17	TRBJ2-5	TRBV30	TGTGCCTGGTCTAGCCTGCGGGACTCCGGGCTAGTGGAGACCCAGTACTTC	CAWSSLRDSGLVETQYF
NA	NA	16	TRBJ2-7	TRBV7-2	TGTGCCAGCAGCTTAGATCAGCCGACAACTCCAAACGAGCAGTACTTC	CASSLDQPTTPNEQYF
TRBD1	NA	16	TRBJ2-7	TRBV6-5	TGTGCCAGCAGTTCCGCGGGACAGGGGGCGTTCTACGAGCAGTACTTC	CASSSAGQGAFYEQYF
TRBD1	NA	15	TRBJ2-7	TRBV5-5	TGTGCCAGCAGCTTGTGGCCAGGGGGCGCGTACGAGCAGTACTTC	CASSLWPGGAYEQYF
NA	NA	11	TRBJ2-7	TRBV6-5	TGTGCCAGCGAGCTGGGGGGCGAGCAGTACTTC	CASELGGEQYF
TRBD1	NA	15	TRBJ2-5	TRBV28	TGTGCCAGCACGGAGGGGACAGGGGGGTTCGAGACCCAGTACTTC	CASTEGTGGFETQYF
NA	few	11	TRBJ2-3	TRBV27	TGTGCCAGCAGTTGGGGAGATACGCAGTATTTT	CASSWGDTQYF
NA	NA	16	TRBJ2-7	TRBV14	TGTGCCAGCAGCCACATAACCGGGGATAGTCCCTACGAGCAGTACTTC	CASSHITGDSPYEQYF
NA	NA	16	TRBJ2-1	TRBV7-2	TGTGCCAGCAGCCGACCCCTGGGGGAGACTTACAATGAGCAGTTCTTC	CASSRPLGETYNEQFF
NA	NA	14	TRBJ1-1	TRBV7-9	TGTGCCAGCAGCTTATTGGACAGTGACACTGAAGCTTTCTTT	CASSLLDSDTEAFF
NA	NA	17	TRBJ2-3	TRBV21-1	TGTGCCAGCAGCAAAGCCGCTCAGGGGACACGGGAAGATACGCAGTATTTT	CASSKAAQGTREDTQYF
TRBD2	NA	15	TRBJ2-7	TRBV5-4	TGTGCCAGCAGCCCCTACACTAGCGGGAGGTACGAGCAGTACTTC	CASSPYTSGRYEQYF
NA	NA	16	TRBJ1-4	TRBV10-2	TGCGCCAGCAGTGATACCCCCGGGACCGATTACGAAAAACTGTTTTTT	CASSDTPGTDYEKLFF
NA	NA	18	TRBJ1-2	TRBV10-1	TGCGCCAGACAACCCTTGACAGGAAGAGAGGGGACTAACTATGGCTACACCTTC	CARQPLTGREGTNYGYTF
TRBD2	NA	13	TRBJ2-7	TRBV27	TGTGCCAGCAGTGACCTAGCGGGAGTGGGGCAGTACTTC	CASSDLAGVGQYF
NA	NA	14	TRBJ2-7	TRBV28	TGTGCCAGCAGTTTCAAGCGGTTCTCCTACGAGCAGTACTTC	CASSFKRFSYEQYF
TRBD2	NA	14	TRBJ2-2	TRBV29-1	TGCAGCGTTGTAGGGACTAGCGTGACCGGGGAGCTGTTTTTT	CSVVGTSVTGELFF
TRBD2	NA	15	TRBJ2-3	TRBV7-9	TGTGCCAGCAGCGGACTAGCGGGAGAAGCAGATACGCAGTATTTT	CASSGLAGEADTQYF
NA	NA	10	TRBJ2-1	TRBV30	TGTGCCTGGAGTGTGGGTGAGCAGTTCTTC	CAWSVGEQFF
NA	once	15	TRBJ1-5	TRBV2	TGTGCCAGCAGTCCATGGACAGCAGGAGGACAGCCCCAGCATTTT	CASSPWTAGGQPQHF
TRBD1	once	14	TRBJ2-7	TRBV2	TGTGCCAGCAACCCGACAGGGAGCTCCTACGAGCAGTACTTC	CASNPTGSSYEQYF
TRBD1	NA	14	TRBJ1-2	TRBV11-1	TGTGCCAGCAGCTCCGGGACAGGAGTCTATGGCTACACCTTC	CASSSGTGVYGYTF
NA	NA	11	TRBJ2-1	TRBV20-1	TGCAGTGCTAGATTAGACAATGAGCAGTTCTTC	CSARLDNEQFF
NA	once	17	TRBJ2-1	TRBV11-2	TGTGCCAGCAGCATTGGGGGACTCCTGAGCTCCTACAATGAGCAGTTCTTC	CASSIGGLLSSYNEQFF
NA	NA	16	TRBJ1-5	TRBV7-9	TGTGCCAGCAGCTCCGGGCGGACGGGGGGGCTCCAGCCCCAGCATTTT	CASSSGRTGGLQPQHF
NA	NA	15	TRBJ2-3	TRBV6-5	TGTGCCAGCAGAGTCTTTGGGGCGATCACAGATACGCAGTATTTT	CASRVFGAITDTQYF
TRBD1	NA	12	TRBJ1-2	TRBV5-1	TGCGCCAGCAGCTGGGACAGGGGAGGCTACACCTTC	CASSWDRGGYTF
NA	NA	13	TRBJ2-7	TRBV9	TGTGCCAGCAGCGTAGCTCCCTGGGACGAGCAGTACTTC	CASSVAPWDEQYF
TRBD2	NA	16	TRBJ2-2	TRBV11-2	TGTGCCAGCAGCTTAGTCTTAGCGGGAGGTCCCGGGGAGCTGTTTTTT	CASSLVLAGGPGELFF
NA	NA	12	TRBJ2-1	TRBV7-2	TGTGCCAGCAGCTTTGTTGGGTATGAGCAGTTCTTC	CASSFVGYEQFF
TRBD1	NA	13	TRBJ2-7	TRBV2	TGTGCCAGCAGGGGACAGGGGTTTTGGGAGCAGTACTTC	CASRGQGFWEQYF
NA	NA	15	TRBJ1-5	TRBV13	TGTGCCAGCAGCTTAGGCGGGTCAAGCAATCAGCCCCAGCATTTT	CASSLGGSSNQPQHF
TRBD1	NA	14	TRBJ1-2	TRBV2	TGTGCCAGCACCGGGGACAGAGCTAACTATGGCTACACCTTC	CASTGDRANYGYTF
NA	NA	15	TRBJ1-1	TRBV4-1	TGCGCCAGCAGCCAAGAGCCGGCGGCTAACACTGAAGCTTTCTTT	CASSQEPAANTEAFF
NA	once	16	TRBJ2-1	TRBV7-9	TGTGCCAGCAGCCCCCCAACTAGCTCTGCTAGAGATGAGCAGTTCTTC	CASSPPTSSARDEQFF
NA	once	14	TRBJ2-7	TRBV25-1	TGTGCCAGCAGTGCAAGCGGGTCCACCTACGAGCAGTACTTC	CASSASGSTYEQYF
NA	NA	13	TRBJ1-1	TRBV16	TGTGCCAGCAGCCAATCGGTGGGCACTGAAGCTTTCTTT	CASSQSVGTEAFF
NA	NA	14	TRBJ2-1	TRBV6-1	TGTGCCAGCAGTCTGTGGGGGGCCTACAATGAGCAGTTCTTC	CASSLWGAYNEQFF